A single sample gave rise to the 15 T cell receptor beta chains below, sequenced in a study of beta chain features in type 1 diabetes. The sequenced template was cDNA made from the entire isolated RNA. Profiling relied on immunoSEQ multiplex PCR, and the TCRdb table lists in-frame clones only, not all of them. This sample has under 450,000 clones; approximately 15% occur once, and the top ten carry roughly 0.035%. Sequenced sample: naive CD4+ T cells from blood. The receptors were sampled from a man aged 30 to 45 in good health.

This clone was detected a few times. This chain uses TRBV18 with TRBJ2-5, with TRBD2 identical over 9 bases. The germline CDR1 and CDR2 sequences are KGHSH and LQKENI. The CDR3 length is 15 residues. Unmatched junction bases numbered 4, after V lost 2 bases and J lost 3 bases. The CDR3 sequence is CASSPGASGEETQYF. For the CDR3, the DNA is TGTGCCAGCTCACCAGGCGCTAGCGGGGAAGAGACCCAGTACTTC.

The gene calls are TRBV29-1 and TRBJ2-7; 10 positions match TRBD1. CDR3 length: 13 residues. The germline V gene encodes CDR1 SQVTM and CDR2 ANQGSEA. Losses at the gene ends were 6 bases for V and 6 bases for J; bases not matched to a gene: 8. The CDR3 coding sequence is TGCAGCGTCCTGACAGGGGGCAAGGGCGAGCAGTACGTC. Translated: CSVLTGGKGEQYV.

This clone was seen a few times. The chain employs TRBV30 and TRBJ1-5, with D possibly being TRBD1 (6 bases). The V end was cut by 5 bases, the J end by 5 bases, with 19 bases between. From germline, CDR1 is GTSNPN and CDR2 SVGIG (reference sequence). CDR3 length equals 15 residues. The CDR3 sequence: CAWQYGQLIDQPQHF. CDR3 sequence (DNA): TGTGCCTGGCAATATGGACAGTTAATTGATCAGCCCCAGCATTTT. The complete variable domain, with remaining parts taken from reference TRBV30 and TRBJ1-5, reads SQTIHQWPATLVQPVGSPLSLECTVEGTSNPNLYWYRQAAGRGLQLLFYSVGIGQISSEVPQNLSASRPQDRQFILSSKKLLLSDSGFYLCAWQYGQLIDQPQHFGDGTRLSIL.

The gene calls are TRBV29-1 and TRBJ2-3, with 12 bases identical to TRBD2. Trimming removed 1 base from V and 1 base from J; junction bases left unmatched: 0. Germline-derived CDR1 and CDR2 are SQVTM and ANQGSEA. This CDR3 contains 15 residues. The CDR3 protein is CSVEGTSGGTDTQYF. Here the CDR3 DNA reads TGCAGCGTTGAAGGGACTAGCGGGGGCACAGATACGCAGTATTTT.

The rearrangement joins TRBV5-6 to TRBJ2-1; 7 positions agree with TRBD2. CDR1 is SGHDT, CDR2 YYEEEE, per germline. Trimming took 1 base from V and 4 from J; bases not matched to a gene: 5. The CDR3 is 15 residues long. This CDR3 is CASSLLSGLYNEQFF. CDR3 sequence (DNA): TGTGCCAGCAGCTTGCTTAGCGGGCTATACAATGAGCAGTTCTTC.

V and J are TRBV9 and TRBJ1-2, with D possibly matching TRBD1 (5 bases). CDR1 SGDLS and CDR2 YYNGEE come from the germline V gene. Trimming removed 0 bases at V and 3 bases at J, with 12 bases between. The length of the CDR3 is 15 residues. The CDR3 nucleotides are TGTGCCAGCAGCGTAGAATCAGGAGGGGACTATGGCTACACCTTC. This encodes CASSVESGGDYGYTF.

V and J are TRBV20-1 and TRBJ1-3, with D uncertain. Between the trimmed V and J ends, which lost 4 bases and 5 bases, there was a span of 6 bases. The CDR3 loop spans 11 amino acids. Germline assignment: CDR1 DFQATT and CDR2 SNEGSKA (reference sequence). The CDR3 region is CSAIHRNTIYF. CDR3 nucleotide sequence: TGCAGTGCTATACACAGAAACACCATATATTTT.

The chain links TRBV21-1 to TRBJ2-2; whether TRBD1, the table's D call, matches the DNA was not checked. TRBV21-1 is a documented pseudogene. This CDR3 contains 13 residues. The CDR3 region is CARIRGRTGELFF. The CDR3 nucleotides read TGTGCCCGCATCAGGGGACGAACCGGGGAGCTGTTTTTT.

The genes are TRBV27 and TRBJ1-1; D possibly corresponds to TRBD1 (5 bases). CDR3 size: 14 residues. Trimming shortened V by 6 bases and J by 6 bases, and 17 bases separated the two germline ends. Per the germline V gene, CDR1 is MNHEY and CDR2 is SMNVEV (reference sequence). This CDR3 reads CASSQNTGPAEAFF. CDR3 DNA sequence: TGTGCCAGCAGCCAGAACACAGGACCCGCTGAAGCTTTCTTT.

V gene TRBV9 combines with J gene TRBJ2-3; D call uncertain. The V and J ends lost 4 bases and 6 bases respectively, with 9 bases between them. Germline V lookup: CDR1 SGDLS, CDR2 YYNGEE. The CDR3 loop spans 12 amino acids. CDR3: CASSPLGDTQYF. The CDR3 nucleotides are TGTGCCAGCAGCCCCTTAGGCGATACGCAGTATTTT.

This chain links TRBV14 with TRBJ2-7, with D possibly being TRBD2 (5 bases). Germline loops: CDR1 SGHDN, CDR2 FVKESK. The CDR3 has 15 amino acids. V was shortened by 0 bases and J by 3 bases, with 12 bases between the two germline ends. CDR3 loop: CASSQDPLGVYEQYV. CDR3 coding DNA: TGTGCCAGCAGCCAAGATCCCCTGGGAGTCTACGAGCAGTACGTC.

This clone was detected a few times. The rearrangement links TRBV4-2 to TRBJ2-5; D may be TRBD1 (5 bases). Germline V gives CDR1 LGHNA, CDR2 YNFKEQ. The CDR3 has 16 residues. Trimming removed 5 bases at V and 0 bases at J, with 16 bases between. CDR3 amino acids: CASSSAQGTHQETQYF. The CDR3 region has the DNA TGTGCCAGCAGCTCGGCCCAGGGTACCCACCAAGAGACCCAGTACTTC.

The chain combines TRBV10-2 with TRBJ2-7; D perhaps matches TRBD2 (5 bases). CDR1 WSHSY and CDR2 SAAADI come from the germline V gene. The CDR3 contains 15 residues. The V and J ends lost 6 bases and 1 base respectively, with 16 bases between them. CDR3 DNA: TGCGCCAGCAGCCTCACCGTGAGCGGTTCCTACGAGCAGTACGTC. It is translated as CASSLTVSGSYEQYV.

V and J are TRBV30 and TRBJ1-1, with a possible D match to TRBD1 (5 bases). The V end lost 0 bases, the J end lost 9 bases, and 14 bases lay between the germline ends. The CDR3 runs to 13 residues. Germline V gives CDR1 GTSNPN, CDR2 SVGIG (reference sequence). The CDR3 loop is CAWSVLTGHQAFF. DNA for the CDR3: TGTGCCTGGAGTGTACTCACCGGACATCAAGCTTTCTTT.

This clone has more than one count but fewer than ten. The rearrangement joins TRBV7-2 to TRBJ2-1; 11 nucleotides agree with TRBD2. The CDR3 is 15 amino acids. Losses at the gene ends were 5 bases for V and 6 bases for J; bases not matched to a gene: 6. Germline V CDR1 and CDR2: SGHTA, FQGNSA. Written as DNA, the CDR3 is TGTGCCAGCAGCCCACTAGCGGGGGTTGTCAATGAGCAGTTCTTC. Translated: CASSPLAGVVNEQFF.